A single sample is the source of the 22 T cell receptor beta chains below, sequenced in a study of shared clonotypes between healthy human individuals. Method: immunoSEQ multiplex PCR; TCRdb's copy keeps in-frame clones and lacks some. The data contain about 2.1 million clones, about 92% of them singletons. CD8 cells regarded as naive lacked CD45RO, were positively chosen for CCR7, and omitted terminally differentiated effector memory CD45RA+ cells. Sequenced material: naive CD8+ T cells from PBMCs. The receptors here all came from a man aged 18 to 30 in good health. Some clones in this sample may be carry-over from other donors' samples.

The J gene is TRBJ1-1, the V gene TRBV7-9, with D tentatively TRBD1 (6 bases). Germline V lookup: CDR1 SEHNR, CDR2 FQNEAQ (reference sequence). V lost 1 base and J 7 bases, leaving 10 bases between the germline ends. The CDR3 loop spans 13 amino acids. CDR3 DNA: TGTGCCAGCAGCTTAGGGGACAACCTTGAAGCTTTCTTT. Its protein product is CASSLGDNLEAFF.

This clone was seen a single time. The sample has other DNA sequences that encode this CDR3 too. V is TRBV7-9 and J is TRBJ2-1, with D perhaps assigned TRBD1 or TRBD2 (5 bases each). The CDR3 covers 15 residues. CDR1 is SEHNR, CDR2 FQNEAQ, per germline (reference sequence). Between the trimmed V and J ends, which lost 5 bases and 7 bases, there was a span of 18 bases. CDR3: CASSPPLRGGNEQFF. CDR3 bases: TGTGCCAGCAGCCCTCCCCTCCGGGGCGGGAATGAGCAGTTCTTC.

The V and J genes are TRBV7-8 and TRBJ1-5; D gene ambiguous. Trimming left V 2 bases short and J 1 base short, with 6 bases between. This CDR3 is built from 14 residues. Germline V gene data show CDR1 as SGHVS and CDR2 as FQNEAQ. CDR3 in amino acids: CASSLFESNQPQHF. The CDR3 bases are TGTGCCAGCAGCTTATTCGAAAGCAATCAGCCCCAGCATTTT. Based on the CDR3 plus reference TRBV7-8 and TRBJ1-5, the full variable domain is GAGVSQSPRYKVAKRGQDVALRCDPISGHVSLFWYQQALGQGPEFLTYFQNEAQLDKSGLPSDRFFAERPEGSVSTLKIQRTQQEDSAVYLCASSLFESNQPQHFGDGTRLSIL.

The V call is TRBV28, the J call TRBJ2-7; no firm D call. Between the trimmed V and J ends, which lost 2 bases and 2 bases, there was a span of 16 bases. The CDR3 runs 16 residues. CDR1 and CDR2 (germline): MDHEN, SYDVKM. CDR3 amino acids: CASSLASEGSAYEQYF. The DNA for the CDR3 is TGTGCCAGCAGTTTAGCCTCAGAAGGGTCAGCCTACGAGCAGTACTTC.

J is TRBJ2-3 and V is TRBV6-1, with 9 bases identical to TRBD1. Germline CDR1 reads MNHNS; CDR2 reads SASEGT. This CDR3 region has 15 residues. Trimming removed 2 bases from V and 6 bases from J; junction bases left unmatched: 6. The CDR3 DNA reads as TGTGCCAGCAGTGAAAACCGAGGACAGGGGGATACGCAGTATTTT. Encoded protein: CASSENRGQGDTQYF.

The chain employs TRBV13 and TRBJ2-3; D uncertain. CDR1 PRHDT and CDR2 FYEKMQ come from the germline V gene (reference sequence). Trimming left V 5 bases short and J 8 bases short, with 14 bases between. CDR3 length: 13 amino acids. This CDR3 is CASSPDLESTQYF. The CDR3 DNA is TGTGCCAGCAGCCCGGACCTGGAGAGTACGCAGTATTTT. Supplemented by reference TRBV13 and TRBJ2-3, the full variable domain reads AAGVIQSPRHLIKEKRETATLKCYPIPRHDTVYWYQQGPGQDPQFLISFYEKMQSDKGSIPDRFSAQQFSDYHSELNMSSLELGDSALYFCASSPDLESTQYFGPGTRLTVL.

Points on this clone: The sample holds other DNA sequences that translate to the same CDR3. The chain combines TRBV27 with TRBJ1-5, with D hard to call. This CDR3 region has 15 residues. V lost 6 bases and J lost 0, with 12 bases in between. Germline V gives CDR1 MNHEY, CDR2 SMNVEV (reference sequence). CDR3 residues: CASSPWGDSNQPQHF. CDR3 sequence (DNA): TGTGCCAGCAGCCCCTGGGGAGATAGCAATCAGCCCCAGCATTTT.

This clone turned up a few times. The chain recombines TRBV27 with TRBJ1-1; D might be TRBD1 (6 bases). V gave up 3 bases and J gave up 5 bases, with 10 bases separating them. Germline loops: CDR1 MNHEY, CDR2 SMNVEV (reference sequence). The CDR3 loop spans 13 amino acids. The DNA for the CDR3 is TGTGCCAGCAGTTTTGACAGGACAACTGAAGCTTTCTTT. Protein sequence: CASSFDRTTEAFF.

The chain joins TRBV7-3 to TRBJ2-1; D is ambiguous. Germline CDR1 and CDR2: SGHTA and FQGTGA. This CDR3 is built from 15 residues. V was pared by 5 bases and J by 4 bases, with 15 bases between. CDR3 in amino acids: CASSPPVGRYNEQFF. In nucleotides, the CDR3 is TGTGCCAGCAGCCCCCCTGTTGGAAGATACAATGAGCAGTTCTTC.

The rearrangement links TRBV6-1 to TRBJ2-1; D is possibly TRBD1 or TRBD2 (5 bases each). Trimming cost V 4 bases and J 7 bases, with 11 bases left between them. There are 13 residues in the CDR3. Germline values: CDR1 MNHNS, CDR2 SASEGT. The CDR3 here is CASSGDARNEQFF. The CDR3 DNA is TGTGCCAGCAGTGGGGACGCTCGGAATGAGCAGTTCTTC.

V is TRBV14 and J is TRBJ1-1, with no clear D. Trimming removed 3 bases from V and 7 bases from J, with 15 bases in between. In germline, CDR1 is SGHDN, CDR2 FVKESK. The length of the CDR3 is 14 residues. CDR3 loop: CASSHRTRTLEAFF. CDR3 bases: TGTGCCAGCAGCCATCGGACGCGGACCCTTGAAGCTTTCTTT. The complete variable domain, with remaining parts taken from reference TRBV14 and TRBJ1-1, reads EAGVTQFPSHSVIEKGQTVTLRCDPISGHDNLYWYRRVMGKEIKFLLHFVKESKQDESGMPNNRFLAERTGGTYSTLKVQPAELEDSGVYFCASSHRTRTLEAFFGQGTRLTVV.

The V and J genes are TRBV5-1 and TRBJ2-7; TRBD1 matches at 9 bases. CDR3 size: 16 residues. The J segment lost 4 bases and the V segment lost 4 bases, leaving 12 bases of the junction unmatched. Germline CDR1 is SGHRS and CDR2 is YFSETQ. The DNA of the CDR3 is TGCGCCAGCAGCCTGTCCCCGGGACAGGGAGGGTACGAGCAGTACTTC. Translating gives CASSLSPGQGGYEQYF.

This CDR3 reads CASNTQREGPTEAFF. CDR3 in DNA: TGTGCCAGCAATACCCAGCGGGAGGGGCCCACTGAAGCTTTCTTT. The V and J genes are TRBV28 and TRBJ1-1; D is perhaps TRBD1 (5 bases). The length of the CDR3 is 15 residues. CDR1 is MDHEN, CDR2 SYDVKM, per germline. V lost 7 bases, J lost 4 bases, and 19 bases lay in between. The variable domain in full, completed from reference TRBV28 and TRBJ1-1, reads DVKVTQSSRYLVKRTGEKVFLECVQDMDHENMFWYRQDPGLGLRLIYFSYDVKMKEKGDIPEGYSVSREKKERFSLILESASTNQTSMYLCASNTQREGPTEAFFGQGTRLTVV.

This clone was detected only once. CDR3 protein: CASCIVGEGRGTEAFF. CDR3 DNA: TGTGCCAGCTGTATCGTTGGGGAGGGTAGAGGCACTGAAGCTTTCTTT. The chain recombines TRBV28 with TRBJ1-1; D call uncertain. Looked up from germline, CDR1 is MDHEN and CDR2 is SYDVKM. The CDR3 runs 16 residues. With 8 bases removed from V and 4 bases from J, the gap between germline ends came to 23 bases.

This rearrangement joins TRBV19 to TRBJ2-1; a weak D match, TRBD1 (5 bases). This CDR3 contains 13 residues. The germline gives CDR1 LNHDA, CDR2 SQIVND (reference sequence). V lost 1 base, J lost 8 bases, and 9 bases lay in between. The CDR3 DNA sequence: TGTGCCAGTAGTATAGGGGGCGCCGATGAGCAGTTCTTC. Translating it yields CASSIGGADEQFF.

The CDR3 loop reads CASSQGGGLTGSGANVLTF. The CDR3 region has the DNA TGTGCCAGCAGCCAAGGCGGGGGGCTGACCGGGTCTGGGGCCAACGTCCTGACTTTC. The J gene is TRBJ2-6, the V gene TRBV9, with 8 nucleotides matching TRBD2. CDR3 length: 19 amino acids. Per the germline V gene, CDR1 is SGDLS and CDR2 is YYNGEE. With 4 bases clipped from V and 1 base from J, the junction kept 13 bases outside the gene matches.

The J gene is TRBJ1-1, the V gene TRBV28; a weak D match, TRBD1 (5 bases). The CDR3 sequence is 13 residues long. CDR1 is MDHEN, CDR2 SYDVKM, per germline. V lost 8 bases, J lost 0 bases, and 10 bases lay in between. The CDR3 sequence is CASGRGLNTEAFF. The CDR3 DNA reads as TGTGCCAGCGGGCGGGGACTGAACACTGAAGCTTTCTTT. The entire variable domain, with the rest obtained from reference TRBV28 and TRBJ1-1, is as follows: DVKVTQSSRYLVKRTGEKVFLECVQDMDHENMFWYRQDPGLGLRLIYFSYDVKMKEKGDIPEGYSVSREKKERFSLILESASTNQTSMYLCASGRGLNTEAFFGQGTRLTVV.

CDR3 amino acids: CASSEDRQMGNTIYF. In DNA, the CDR3 is TGTGCCAGCAGTGAAGATCGGCAGATGGGAAACACCATATATTTT. V gene TRBV6-1 combines with J gene TRBJ1-3, with D hard to call. The CDR3 contains 15 residues. Germline CDR1 and CDR2: MNHNS and SASEGT. Trimming took off 1 base at V and 4 bases at J, with 11 bases between the two ends.

This clone was detected once. The V and J genes are TRBV11-2 and TRBJ2-5; 10 nucleotides align to TRBD1. Looked up from germline, CDR1 is SGHAT and CDR2 is FQNNGV. The J segment lost 4 bases and the V segment lost 6 bases, leaving 14 bases of the junction unmatched. The CDR3 extends over 17 amino acids. The CDR3 sequence: CASRARRTGGVLETQYF. As DNA, the CDR3 is TGTGCCAGCAGGGCTAGGAGGACAGGGGGGGTGTTAGAGACCCAGTACTTC.

The chain carries TRBV7-2 and TRBJ2-7; 7 bases line up with TRBD1. In germline, CDR1 is SGHTA, CDR2 FQGNSA. V lost 5 bases and J lost 1; bases outside the gene matches: 8. CDR3 length: 15 amino acids. The CDR3 here is CASSPTGSGSYEQYF. The CDR3 DNA sequence: TGTGCCAGCAGCCCGACAGGGTCCGGGTCCTACGAGCAGTACTTC. The variable domain in full, completed from reference TRBV7-2 and TRBJ2-7, reads GAGVSQSPSNKVTEKGKDVELRCDPISGHTALYWYRQSLGQGLEFLIYFQGNSAPDKSGLPSDRFSAERTGGSVSTLTIQRTQQEDSAVYLCASSPTGSGSYEQYFGPGTRLTVT.

This sequence joins TRBV7-9 and TRBJ2-2; TRBD2 aligns across 10 bases. The V segment lost 1 base and the J segment 6 bases; nucleotides outside the gene matches: 5. CDR3 size: 16 residues. Germline V lookup: CDR1 SEHNR, CDR2 FQNEAQ (reference sequence). The CDR3 spells CASSLGAGGPSGELFF. In DNA, the CDR3 is TGTGCCAGCAGCTTAGGAGCGGGAGGGCCCTCCGGGGAGCTGTTTTTT.

This chain joins TRBV5-1 and TRBJ2-5, with a possible D match to TRBD1 (6 bases). Trimming cost V 2 bases and J 9 bases, with 20 bases left between them. Per the germline V gene, CDR1 is SGHRS and CDR2 is YFSETQ. The CDR3 consists of 15 residues. The CDR3 DNA follows: TGCGCCAGCAGCTTCGGTCAGGGGCCCTTGGGGGCCCAGTACTTC. Residues: CASSFGQGPLGAQYF.